This T cell receptor beta chain was captured by sequencing in a study of metastatic and nonmetastatic thyroid tumors. Study information: Repertoires were compared across blood and tumor or nodule tissue from malignant and benign thyroid patients.

With MiXCR, TCRdb reprocessed the PCR reads. The sample holds tens of thousands of clones, about 18% seen once. The CDR3 runs to 15 residues. Germline assignment: CDR1 MNHNS and CDR2 SASEGT. Trimming at V came to 6 bases and at J to 1 base, leaving 2 bases not matched to a gene. Many counts were recorded for this clone. All patients were untreated before thyroid surgery. The chain has TRBV6-1 and TRBJ2-1, with 11 bases fitting TRBD2. The receptor's source is a female donor with papillary thyroid cancer or a benign thyroid nodule (not recorded which). Some clones in this sample may be carry-over from other donors' samples. The specimen was blood. The CDR3: CASRRLAGSYNEQFF. The CDR3 coding sequence is TGTGCCAGCAGAAGACTAGCGGGATCCTACAATGAGCAGTTCTTC.